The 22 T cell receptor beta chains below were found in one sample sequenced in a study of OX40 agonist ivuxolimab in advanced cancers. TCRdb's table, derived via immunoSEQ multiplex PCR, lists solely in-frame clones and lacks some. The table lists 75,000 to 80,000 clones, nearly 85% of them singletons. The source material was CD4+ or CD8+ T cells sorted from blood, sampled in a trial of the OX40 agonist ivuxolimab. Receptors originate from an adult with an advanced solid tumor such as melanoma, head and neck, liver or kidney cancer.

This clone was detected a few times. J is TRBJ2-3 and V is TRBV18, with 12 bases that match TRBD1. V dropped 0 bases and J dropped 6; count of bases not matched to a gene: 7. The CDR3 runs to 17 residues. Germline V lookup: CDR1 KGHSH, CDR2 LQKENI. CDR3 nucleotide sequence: TGTGCCAGCTCACCACCCGGGACAGGGGGCTTGAGGGATACGCAGTATTTT. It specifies CASSPPGTGGLRDTQYF.

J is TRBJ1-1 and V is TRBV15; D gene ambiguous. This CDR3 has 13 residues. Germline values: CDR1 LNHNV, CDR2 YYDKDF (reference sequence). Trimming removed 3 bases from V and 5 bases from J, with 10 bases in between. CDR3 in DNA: TGTGCCACCAGCAGCCAAGGAGATACTGAAGCTTTCTTT. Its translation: CATSSQGDTEAFF.

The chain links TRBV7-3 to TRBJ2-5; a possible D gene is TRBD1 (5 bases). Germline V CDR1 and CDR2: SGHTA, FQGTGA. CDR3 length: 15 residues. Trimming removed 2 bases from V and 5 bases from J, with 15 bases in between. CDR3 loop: CASSLAGMAAETQYF. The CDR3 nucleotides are TGTGCCAGCAGCTTAGCAGGGATGGCGGCGGAGACCCAGTACTTC.

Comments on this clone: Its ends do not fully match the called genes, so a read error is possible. CDR3: CASSENDRAPRTSF. In DNA, the CDR3 is TGTGCCAGCAGCGAGAACGACAGGGCTCCGCGAACCTCCTTT. V and J are TRBV7-3 and TRBJ1-1; TRBD1 matches at 7 bases. CDR3 size: 14 residues. Per the germline V gene, CDR1 is SGHTA and CDR2 is FQGTGA.

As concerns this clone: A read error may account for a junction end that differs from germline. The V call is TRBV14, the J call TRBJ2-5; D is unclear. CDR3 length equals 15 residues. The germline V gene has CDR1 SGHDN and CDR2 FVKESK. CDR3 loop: CASRQGALTTETQYF. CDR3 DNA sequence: TGTGCCAGCAGACAAGGTGCACTAACGACAGAGACCCAGTACTTC.

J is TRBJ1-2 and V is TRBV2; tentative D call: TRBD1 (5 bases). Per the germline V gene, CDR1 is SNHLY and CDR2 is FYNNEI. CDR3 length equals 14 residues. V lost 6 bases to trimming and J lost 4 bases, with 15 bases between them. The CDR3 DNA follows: TGTGCCAGCAGCACCGGGGCAGCGTTCTATGGCTACACCTTC. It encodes CASSTGAAFYGYTF.

The CDR3 loop reads CASSREGQWVQETQYF. Written as DNA, the CDR3 is TGTGCCAGTTCACGGGAGGGGCAGTGGGTCCAAGAGACCCAGTACTTC. The chain employs TRBV9 and TRBJ2-5; 8 bases are shared with TRBD2. The CDR3 has 16 amino acids. Germline CDR1 is SGDLS and CDR2 is YYNGEE. Losses at the gene ends were 8 bases for V and 1 base for J; bases not matched to a gene: 13.

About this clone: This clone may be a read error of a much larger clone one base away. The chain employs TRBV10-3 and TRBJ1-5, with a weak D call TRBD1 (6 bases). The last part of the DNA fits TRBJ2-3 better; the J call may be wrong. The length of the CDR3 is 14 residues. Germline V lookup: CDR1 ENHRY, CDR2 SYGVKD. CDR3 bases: TGTGCCATCAGTGCAGGGGCGGGCAATCAGCCCCAGTATTTT. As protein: CAISAGAGNQPQYF.

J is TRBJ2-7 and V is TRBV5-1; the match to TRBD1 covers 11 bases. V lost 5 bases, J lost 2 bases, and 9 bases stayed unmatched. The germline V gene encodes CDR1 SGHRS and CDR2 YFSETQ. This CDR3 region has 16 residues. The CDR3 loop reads CASRGQGAGGTYEQYF. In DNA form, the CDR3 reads TGCGCCAGCAGAGGACAGGGGGCAGGGGGCACCTACGAGCAGTACTTC. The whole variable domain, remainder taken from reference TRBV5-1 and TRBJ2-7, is KAGVTQTPRYLIKTRGQQVTLSCSPISGHRSVSWYQQTPGQGLQFLFEYFSETQRNKGNFPGRFSGRQFSNSRSEMNVSTLELGDSALYLCASRGQGAGGTYEQYFGPGTRLTVT.

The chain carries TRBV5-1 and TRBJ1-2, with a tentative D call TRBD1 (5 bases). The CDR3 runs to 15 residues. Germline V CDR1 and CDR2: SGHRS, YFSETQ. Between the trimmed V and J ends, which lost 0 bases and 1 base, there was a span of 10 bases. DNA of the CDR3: TGCGCCAGCAGCTTGGGCACAGGAGTTAACTATGGCTACACCTTC. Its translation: CASSLGTGVNYGYTF.

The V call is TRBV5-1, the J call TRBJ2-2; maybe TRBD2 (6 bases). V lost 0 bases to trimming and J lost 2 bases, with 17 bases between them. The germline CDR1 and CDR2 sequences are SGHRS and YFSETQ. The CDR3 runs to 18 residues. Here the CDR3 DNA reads TGCGCCAGCAGCTTGGCGTCAGGAGGGGCCATAAACACCGGGGAGCTGTTTTTT. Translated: CASSLASGGAINTGELFF.

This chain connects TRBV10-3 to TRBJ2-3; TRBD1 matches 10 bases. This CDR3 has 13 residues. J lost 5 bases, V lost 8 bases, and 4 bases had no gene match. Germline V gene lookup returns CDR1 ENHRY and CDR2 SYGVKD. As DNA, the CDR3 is TGTGCCATCGGACAGGGGGTAGGAGATACGCAGTATTTT. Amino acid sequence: CAIGQGVGDTQYF.

The CDR3 DNA reads TGTGCCAGCTCGACCGGGACAGGGGGCAACTATGGCTACACCTTC. Protein: CASSTGTGGNYGYTF. The chain employs TRBV18 and TRBJ1-2; 12 bases align to TRBD1. The V and J ends lost 6 bases and 2 bases, in that order; junction bases with no gene match: 4. Per the germline V gene, CDR1 is KGHSH and CDR2 is LQKENI. CDR3 size: 15 residues.

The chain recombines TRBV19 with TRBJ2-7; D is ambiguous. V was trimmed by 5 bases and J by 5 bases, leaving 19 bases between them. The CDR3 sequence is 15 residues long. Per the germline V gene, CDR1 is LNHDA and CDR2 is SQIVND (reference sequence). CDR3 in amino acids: CASSYLRASTNEQYF. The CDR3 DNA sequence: TGTGCCAGTAGTTACCTCCGGGCCTCTACCAACGAGCAGTACTTC.

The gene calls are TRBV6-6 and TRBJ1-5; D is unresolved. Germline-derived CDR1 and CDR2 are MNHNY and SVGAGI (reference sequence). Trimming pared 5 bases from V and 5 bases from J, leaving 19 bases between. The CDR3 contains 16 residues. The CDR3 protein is CASSVVAGQRYQPQHF. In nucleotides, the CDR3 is TGTGCCAGCAGTGTCGTCGCCGGGCAACGCTATCAGCCCCAGCATTTT.

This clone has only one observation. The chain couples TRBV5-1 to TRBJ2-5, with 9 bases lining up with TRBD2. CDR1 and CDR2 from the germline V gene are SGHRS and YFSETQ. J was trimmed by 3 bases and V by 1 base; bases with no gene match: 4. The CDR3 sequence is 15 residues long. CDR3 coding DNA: TGCGCCAGCAGCTTGTTCGCTAGCGGGGAAGAGACCCAGTACTTC. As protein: CASSLFASGEETQYF.

CDR3 DNA: TGTGCCAGCAGTTTCCCAGGGTCTGAAGCTTTCTTT. It codes for CASSFPGSEAFF. The chain employs TRBV6-5 and TRBJ1-1; tentative D call: TRBD1 (5 bases). V lost 4 bases and J 6 bases, leaving 9 bases between the germline ends. This CDR3 is 12 amino acids long. Germline CDR1 reads MNHEY; CDR2 reads SVGAGI.

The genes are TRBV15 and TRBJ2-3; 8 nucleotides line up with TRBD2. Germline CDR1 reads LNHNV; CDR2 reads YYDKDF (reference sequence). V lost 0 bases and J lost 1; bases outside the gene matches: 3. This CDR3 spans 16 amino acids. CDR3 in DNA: TGTGCCACCAGCAGAGATCTGCGGGAGGGCACAGATACGCAGTATTTT. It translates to CATSRDLREGTDTQYF.

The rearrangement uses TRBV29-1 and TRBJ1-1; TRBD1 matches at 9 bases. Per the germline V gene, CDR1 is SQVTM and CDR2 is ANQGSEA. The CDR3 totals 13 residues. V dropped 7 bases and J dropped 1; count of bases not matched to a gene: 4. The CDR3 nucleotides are TGCAGCGGCGGACAGGGGAAGAACACTGAAGCTTTCTTT. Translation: CSGGQGKNTEAFF. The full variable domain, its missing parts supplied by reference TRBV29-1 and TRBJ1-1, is SAVISQKPSRDICQRGTSLTIQCQVDSQVTMMFWYRQQPGQSLTLIATANQGSEATYESGFVIDKFPISRPNLTFSTLTVSNMSPEDSSIYLCSGGQGKNTEAFFGQGTRLTVV.

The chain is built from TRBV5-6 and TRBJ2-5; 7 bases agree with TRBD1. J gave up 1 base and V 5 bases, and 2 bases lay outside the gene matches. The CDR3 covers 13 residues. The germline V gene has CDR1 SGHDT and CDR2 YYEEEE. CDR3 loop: CASRRTGQETQYF. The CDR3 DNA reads TGTGCCAGCAGGAGGACAGGCCAAGAGACCCAGTACTTC.

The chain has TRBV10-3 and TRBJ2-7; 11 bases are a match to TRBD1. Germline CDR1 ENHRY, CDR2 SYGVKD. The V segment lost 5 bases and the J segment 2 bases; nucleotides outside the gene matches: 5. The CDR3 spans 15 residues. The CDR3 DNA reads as TGTGCCATCAGTAACTTGGGACAGGGGGCCTACGAGCAGTACTTC. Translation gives CAISNLGQGAYEQYF.

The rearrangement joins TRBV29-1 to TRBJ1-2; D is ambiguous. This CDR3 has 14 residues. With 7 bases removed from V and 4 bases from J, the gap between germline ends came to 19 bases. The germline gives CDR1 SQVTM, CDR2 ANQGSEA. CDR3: CSAVMQRGGYGYTF. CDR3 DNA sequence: TGCAGCGCCGTAATGCAGCGGGGAGGCTATGGCTACACCTTC.